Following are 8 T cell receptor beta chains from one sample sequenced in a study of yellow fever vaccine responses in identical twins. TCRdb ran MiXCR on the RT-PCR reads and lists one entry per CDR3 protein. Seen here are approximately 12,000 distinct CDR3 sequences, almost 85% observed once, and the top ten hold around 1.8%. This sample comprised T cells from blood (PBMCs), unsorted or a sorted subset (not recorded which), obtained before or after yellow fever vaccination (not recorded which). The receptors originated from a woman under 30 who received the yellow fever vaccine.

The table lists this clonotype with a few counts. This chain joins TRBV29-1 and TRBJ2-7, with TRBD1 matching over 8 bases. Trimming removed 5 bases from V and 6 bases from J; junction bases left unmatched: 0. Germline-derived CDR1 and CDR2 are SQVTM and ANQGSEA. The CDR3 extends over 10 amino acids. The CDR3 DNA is TGCAGCGTTACAGGGGGCGAGCAGTACTTC. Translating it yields CSVTGGEQYF.

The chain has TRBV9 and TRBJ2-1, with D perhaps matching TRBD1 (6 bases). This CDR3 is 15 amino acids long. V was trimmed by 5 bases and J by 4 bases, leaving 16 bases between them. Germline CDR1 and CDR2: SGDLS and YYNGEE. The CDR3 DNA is TGTGCCAGCAGACCCAGGGGTCCCGCATACAATGAGCAGTTCTTC. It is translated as CASRPRGPAYNEQFF.

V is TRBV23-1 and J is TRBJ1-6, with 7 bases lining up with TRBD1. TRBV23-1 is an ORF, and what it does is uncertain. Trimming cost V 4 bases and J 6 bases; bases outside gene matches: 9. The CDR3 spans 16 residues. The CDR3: CASSPSRQGCNSPLHF. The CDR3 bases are TGCGCCAGCAGTCCGTCTCGACAGGGTTGTAATTCACCCCTCCACTTT.

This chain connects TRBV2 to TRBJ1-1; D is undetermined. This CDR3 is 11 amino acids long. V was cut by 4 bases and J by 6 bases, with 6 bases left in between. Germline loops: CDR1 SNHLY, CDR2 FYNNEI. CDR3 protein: CASSGIPEAFF. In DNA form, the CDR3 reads TGTGCCAGCAGTGGTATACCTGAAGCTTTCTTT.

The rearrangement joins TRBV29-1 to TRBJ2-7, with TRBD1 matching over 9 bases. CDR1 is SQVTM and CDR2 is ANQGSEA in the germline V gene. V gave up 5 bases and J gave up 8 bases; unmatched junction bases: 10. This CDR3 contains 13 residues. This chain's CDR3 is CSVTGTGTLQQYF. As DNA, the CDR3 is TGCAGCGTTACCGGGACAGGGACGCTCCAGCAGTACTTC.

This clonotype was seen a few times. The DNA of the CDR3 is TGTGCCAGCAGTTACTCGAGGACAGGGAACTATGGCTACACCTTC. Its translation is CASSYSRTGNYGYTF. The V call is TRBV6-5, the J call TRBJ1-2; 8 bases fit TRBD1. With 0 bases clipped from V and 2 bases from J, the junction kept 2 bases outside the gene matches. Germline V gene data show CDR1 as MNHEY and CDR2 as SVGAGI. The CDR3 runs 15 residues.

Written as DNA, the CDR3 is TGTGCCAGCAGCGACGCGCGGGGGCAGTACTTC. This translates into CASSDARGQYF. The chain employs TRBV11-1 and TRBJ2-7, with TRBD2 as a possible D gene (6 bases). This CDR3 region has 11 residues. V lost 5 bases and J 9 bases, leaving 11 bases between the germline ends. Germline loops: CDR1 SGHAT, CDR2 FQDESV (reference sequence).

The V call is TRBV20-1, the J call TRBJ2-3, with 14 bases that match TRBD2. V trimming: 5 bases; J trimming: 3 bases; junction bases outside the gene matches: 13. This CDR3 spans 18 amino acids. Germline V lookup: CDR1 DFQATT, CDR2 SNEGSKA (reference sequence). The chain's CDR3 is CSASNSLTSGRGTDTQYF. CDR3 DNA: TGCAGTGCTTCCAACTCTTTGACTAGCGGGAGGGGAACAGATACGCAGTATTTT.